The clone carrying this T cell receptor beta chain was seen only a few times. The entry originates in a study of T-cell reconstitution after alpha-beta-depleted transplantation in children. Preparing the TCRbeta library involved the use of unique molecular identifiers. TCRdb re-called the PCR reads with MiXCR, one entry per CDR3 protein. Counted here are about 540,000 distinct CDR3 sequences, 15% to 20% occurring once; the ten biggest clones make up approximately 3%. In germline, CDR1 is MNHNS, CDR2 SASEGT. Trimming removed 6 bases at V and 5 bases at J, with 11 bases between. The CDR3 has 13 amino acids.

The receptor was isolated from a human donor who donated a stem cell graft to a child with acute lymphoblastic leukemia. This sequence joins TRBV6-1 and TRBJ2-1; D ambiguous. Sequences were derived from PBMCs from the stem cell graft donor, sampled from the stem cell graft. The CDR3: CASRNGPNNEQFF. The CDR3 DNA sequence: TGTGCCAGCAGAAACGGACCTAACAATGAGCAGTTCTTC.